This TCR beta chain was sequenced for a study of blood T cell repertoires in COVID-19. Enrollees, about 18 to 95 years old, lived in some 24 US areas. Allocation to cohorts depended on clinical history reported by the participants. Within the 2 weeks before study entry, each person in the exposed group met a COVID-19 case. Original handling: Amplification with reference gene primers provided the estimates of nucleated cell counts. Here immunoSEQ multiplex PCR was the method, and the copy in TCRdb shows in-frame clones only, minus some. From that table come the V and J calls and clone size; the DNA was used to work out D and trimming. The table shows under 250,000 clones, with 88% occurring only once. There are 15 residues in the CDR3. Germline trimming cut 0 bases from V and 6 bases from J; bases unmatched to any gene: 6. Germline assignment: CDR1 SGDLS and CDR2 YYNGEE.

This chain links TRBV9 with TRBJ2-3, with TRBD2 matching 8 bases. What was sequenced was PBMCs or T cells enriched from blood (not recorded which). The TCR sequence derives from a woman aged 40 to 50 who had been exposed to COVID-19. The CDR3 bases are TGTGCCAGCAGCGTAGCCGCGGGGGGTCTGGATACGCAGTATTTT. Encoded protein: CASSVAAGGLDTQYF.